The rows below give T cell receptor beta chains drawn from one sample of a study of blood T cells in healthy people across ages. One entry per CDR3 protein, called by TCRdb with MiXCR from the 5' RACE reads. The repertoire has approximately 800,000 distinct CDR3 sequences, about 59% of them found once; the top ten carry around 30%. The sequencing input was blood. These receptors were taken from a man aged 25 to 45 in good health. Each CDR3 is given with its conserved first and last residue. D genes are given only for firm matches. Expanded clones are given a class, and other clones once, few, many or no size at all.

NA TRBJ2-1 TRBV4-2 NA TGTGCCAGCAGCCCCCCCGGGGAATCCTACAATGAGCAGTTCTTC CASSPPGESYNEQFF
TRBD2 TRBJ2-1 TRBV13 few TGTGCCAGCAGCTTATTCGAGACTAGCGGGGTTGAGCAGTTCTTC CASSLFETSGVEQFF
NA TRBJ1-2 TRBV20-1 NA TGCAGTGCTATCCCGGGACATTCTGAGACTGAGACCTACACCTTC CSAIPGHSETETYTF
TRBD2 TRBJ2-1 TRBV4-2 NA TGTGCCGGCAGCCAGGGACTAGCGGCTGGGCAGTTCTTC CAGSQGLAAGQFF
NA TRBJ2-5 TRBV11-3 NA TGTGCCAGCAGCTCCACGACCCAGTACTTC CASSSTTQYF
NA TRBJ2-7 TRBV10-3 NA TGTGCCATCAGTGATTCCGCCGAGTTGGACGAGCAGTACTTC CAISDSAELDEQYF
TRBD2 TRBJ2-1 TRBV20-1 few TGCAGTGCTGCTTATAGCGGGGGCAAGCAGTTCTTC CSAAYSGGKQFF
TRBD1 TRBJ1-2 TRBV5-6 NA TGTGCCAGCAGCTTCCGGGACAGGCCCATCTATGGCTACACCTTC CASSFRDRPIYGYTF
TRBD2 TRBJ2-3 TRBV4-2 many TGTGCCAGCAGCTATTACCTAAGGGGACGGGGGGACCAAACAGATACGCAGTATTTT CASSYYLRGRGDQTDTQYF
NA TRBJ1-5 TRBV7-9 few TGTGCCAGCAGCTTAGGTTCCCAGTGGAGTGGCAATCAGCCCCAGCATTTT CASSLGSQWSGNQPQHF
TRBD1 TRBJ1-4 TRBV2 NA TGTGCCAGCAGTCGCCCGGGACAGAGTAATGAAAAACTGTTTTTT CASSRPGQSNEKLFF
NA TRBJ2-3 TRBV6-2/TRBV6-3 NA TGTGCCAGCAGTGTAGGGGCGATGACAGATACGCAGTATTTT CASSVGAMTDTQYF
NA TRBJ1-2 TRBV7-2 few TGTGCCAGCAGCCAAGGAGGGTCGGGCTATGGCTACACCTTC CASSQGGSGYGYTF
NA TRBJ2-7 TRBV28 NA TGTGCCAGCAGGAGACTCGGCGCTCCCTACGAGCAGTACTTC CASRRLGAPYEQYF
NA TRBJ2-1 TRBV28 NA TGTGCCAGCAGTTTGTGGGGGACCCTAAATGAGCAGTTCTTC CASSLWGTLNEQFF
NA TRBJ2-4 TRBV7-9 NA TGTGCCAGCAGCTTTGGGGATACCAACATTCAGTACTTC CASSFGDTNIQYF
TRBD1 TRBJ2-7 TRBV11-2 few TGTGCCAGCAGCTTAGTAACAGGGGCAGGCGAGCAGTACTTC CASSLVTGAGEQYF
TRBD2 TRBJ2-1 TRBV6-2/TRBV6-3 NA TGTGCCAGCAGGAAGGGACTAGCGGGGGATTATGAGCAGTTCTTC CASRKGLAGDYEQFF
NA TRBJ2-5 TRBV6-1 NA TGTGCCAGCAGAGGCAGGGGGGACGAAGAGACCCAGTACTTC CASRGRGDEETQYF
NA TRBJ1-2 TRBV28 NA TGTGCCAGCAGTTTATCAGGTCTTGGCTATGGCTACACCTTC CASSLSGLGYGYTF
NA TRBJ2-2 TRBV6-5 NA TGTGCCAGCAGTTACTCATACGGAGACACCGGGGAGCTGTTTTTT CASSYSYGDTGELFF
TRBD2 TRBJ2-1 TRBV19 NA TGTGCCAGTAGTATCAGTAGCGGGGGGTACAATGAGCAGTTCTTC CASSISSGGYNEQFF
NA TRBJ2-5 TRBV20-1 NA TGCAGTGCTAGCGGCATAAAAGAGACCCAGTACTTC CSASGIKETQYF
NA TRBJ2-5 TRBV4-2 NA TGTGCCAGCAGCCAAGAGGGGGCTTTGGAGACCCAGTACTTC CASSQEGALETQYF
TRBD1 TRBJ2-1 TRBV12-3/TRBV12-4 few TGTGCCAGCAGTTTTCGGACAGGGGTAGATGAGCAGTTCTTC CASSFRTGVDEQFF
NA TRBJ2-7 TRBV13 NA TGTGCCAGCAGCCCCTCTCCCAGCTACGAGCAGTACTTC CASSPSPSYEQYF
NA TRBJ2-1 TRBV6-6 few TGTGCCAGCAGTTACGGGACGGGGGAGCTAAATGAGCAGTTCTTC CASSYGTGELNEQFF
NA TRBJ2-7 TRBV6-1 NA TGTGCCAGCAGAGAAGGAGGGGGCACATACGAGCAGTACTTC CASREGGGTYEQYF
NA TRBJ2-7 TRBV6-5 NA TGTGCCAGCAGTTACTCGACCCTGGGGTACGAGCAGTACTTC CASSYSTLGYEQYF
NA TRBJ2-7 TRBV20-1 few TGCAGTGCTAGTTTGTCCGTTCCCACCGTCGAGCAGTACTTC CSASLSVPTVEQYF
TRBD1 TRBJ2-1 TRBV27 once TGTGCCAGCAGCCGGGACAGTTCCTCCTACGAGCAGTTCTTC CASSRDSSSYEQFF
NA TRBJ1-6 TRBV7-2 NA TGTGCCAGCAGCTTAGTTCCAGGGAGTATGAATTCACCCCTCCACTTT CASSLVPGSMNSPLHF
NA TRBJ2-7 TRBV20-1 NA TGCAGTGCTAGAGATCTGGCCCGCGCCTACGAGCAGTACTTC CSARDLARAYEQYF
NA TRBJ2-7 TRBV7-2 NA TGTGCCAGCAGCTTTAGCTGGGGCGAGGAGCAGTACTTC CASSFSWGEEQYF
NA TRBJ2-3 TRBV4-3 NA TGCGCCAGCAGCCGACTGATCGACGATACGCAGTATTTT CASSRLIDDTQYF
NA TRBJ2-7 TRBV5-1 many TGTGCCAGCAGTACCCCCTACGAGCAGTACTTC CASSTPYEQYF
TRBD2 TRBJ2-3 TRBV6-5 NA TGTGCCAGCAGTTACGCTAGCGGGCTCGCAGATACGCAGTATTTT CASSYASGLADTQYF
TRBD1 TRBJ2-2 TRBV4-3 NA TGCGCCAGCAGCCGGGGACAGGGGGCTTTCACCGGGGAGCTGTTTTTT CASSRGQGAFTGELFF
NA TRBJ2-3 TRBV9 few TGTGCCAGCAGTCGAACAGGGCCAGATACGCAGTATTTT CASSRTGPDTQYF
TRBD1 TRBJ2-7 TRBV6-5 NA TGTGCCAGCAGCCCGGTTACCGGACAGGGTGGGTACGAGCAGTACTTC CASSPVTGQGGYEQYF
TRBD1 TRBJ1-2 TRBV4-1 once TGTGCCAGCAGCCATGCACCGGGACAGGGCACGGATTATGGCTACACCTTC CASSHAPGQGTDYGYTF
TRBD1 TRBJ1-6 TRBV20-1 NA TGCAGTGCTGTTGGACAGGGTAAAAGTTCACCCCTCCACTTT CSAVGQGKSSPLHF
NA TRBJ2-6 TRBV9 NA TGTGCCAGCAGCGTACTCCGGACGGAGGCCGGTGGTGCCTCTAGTTCTGGGGCCAACGTCCTGACTTTC CASSVLRTEAGGASSSGANVLTF
TRBD2 TRBJ2-7 TRBV28 NA TGTGCCAGCAATTCAGCGGGGCCATCCTACGAGCAGTACTTC CASNSAGPSYEQYF
NA TRBJ2-7 TRBV6-5 NA TGTGCCAGCAGTTACTTGGGGAGGCAGAACTACGAGCAGTACTTC CASSYLGRQNYEQYF
TRBD1 TRBJ1-2 TRBV30 NA TGTGCCTGGCTGGGACAGAACTATGGCTACACCTTC CAWLGQNYGYTF
NA TRBJ2-2 TRBV14 NA TGTGCCAGCAGCCACTATGACACTACCGACACCGGGGAACTGTTTTTT CASSHYDTTDTGELFF
NA TRBJ2-7 TRBV29-1 NA TGCAGCGCAAGCCCGGCAGGGTCCTACGAGCAGTACTTC CSASPAGSYEQYF
NA TRBJ2-4 TRBV10-3 once TGTGCCATCGGCTATGTGGGGGGAAACATTCAGTACTTC CAIGYVGGNIQYF
NA TRBJ2-3 TRBV10-3 NA TGTGCCATCAGTAACGGGGGGCAGTCAACGGATACGCAGTATTTT CAISNGGQSTDTQYF
NA TRBJ2-1 TRBV4-3 few TGCGCCAGCAGCCAAGATATGTCTAGGGCTAATGAGCAGTTCTTC CASSQDMSRANEQFF